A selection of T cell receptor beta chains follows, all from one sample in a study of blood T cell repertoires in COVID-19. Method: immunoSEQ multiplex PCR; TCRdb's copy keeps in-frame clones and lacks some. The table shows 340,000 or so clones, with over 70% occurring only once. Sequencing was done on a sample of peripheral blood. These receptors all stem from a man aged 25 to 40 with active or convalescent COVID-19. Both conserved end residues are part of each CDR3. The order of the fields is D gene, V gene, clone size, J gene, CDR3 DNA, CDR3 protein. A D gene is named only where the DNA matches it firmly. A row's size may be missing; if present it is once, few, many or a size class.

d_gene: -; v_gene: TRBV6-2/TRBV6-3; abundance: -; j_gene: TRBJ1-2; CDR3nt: TGTGCCAGCAGTCTATCCCGGGACGGGGGGTATGGCTACACCTTC; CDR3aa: CASSLSRDGGYGYTF
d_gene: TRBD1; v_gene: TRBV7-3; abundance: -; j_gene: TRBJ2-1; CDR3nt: TGTGCCAGCAGCCTGTTGGGTGACAGGGGAGGCGATGAGCAGTTCTTC; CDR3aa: CASSLLGDRGGDEQFF
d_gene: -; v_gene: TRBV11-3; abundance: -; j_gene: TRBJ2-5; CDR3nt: TGTGCCAGCAGCCCGCGGGGCCAAGAGACCCAGTACTTC; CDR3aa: CASSPRGQETQYF
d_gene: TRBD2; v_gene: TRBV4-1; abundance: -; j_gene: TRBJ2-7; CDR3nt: TGCGCCAGCAGCCAAGAGGGCGGGAGGGCCATCCTCGAGCAGTACTTC; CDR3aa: CASSQEGGRAILEQYF
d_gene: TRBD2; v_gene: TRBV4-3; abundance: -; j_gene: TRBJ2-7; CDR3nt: TGCGCCAGCAGCCAAGATACCATGAGAGCGGGAGCCTACGAGCAGTACTTC; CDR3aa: CASSQDTMRAGAYEQYF
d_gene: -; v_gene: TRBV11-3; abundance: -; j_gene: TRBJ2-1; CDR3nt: TGTGCCAGCAGCGTCGACAGCCCCAATGAGCAGTTCTTC; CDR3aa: CASSVDSPNEQFF
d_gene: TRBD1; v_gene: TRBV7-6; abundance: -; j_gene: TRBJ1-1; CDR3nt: TGTGCCAGCAGCTTAGACAGGGGTGAAGCTTTCTTT; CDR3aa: CASSLDRGEAFF
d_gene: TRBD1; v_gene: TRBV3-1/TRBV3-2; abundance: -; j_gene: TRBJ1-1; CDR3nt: TGTGCCAGCAGCCAAGATACTGTGAGGACAGGGAACACTGAAGCTTTCTTT; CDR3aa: CASSQDTVRTGNTEAFF
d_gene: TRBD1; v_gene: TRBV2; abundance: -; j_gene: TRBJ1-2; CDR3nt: TGTGCCAGCAGTGACAGGGACAGCTCTTCTAACTATGGCTACACCTTC; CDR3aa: CASSDRDSSSNYGYTF
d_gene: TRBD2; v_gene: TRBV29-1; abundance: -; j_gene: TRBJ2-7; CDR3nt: TGCAGCGTTGTGGAGCAGTGGGGGGGATACGAGCAGTACTTC; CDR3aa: CSVVEQWGGYEQYF
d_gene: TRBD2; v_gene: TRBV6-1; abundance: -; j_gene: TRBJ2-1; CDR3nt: TGTGCCAGCAGTGAACGCGCCGGGAGGGTGGACAATGAGCAGTTCTTC; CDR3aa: CASSERAGRVDNEQFF
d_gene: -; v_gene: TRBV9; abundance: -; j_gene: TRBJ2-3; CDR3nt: TGTGCCAGCAGCGTAGATGCCAGGGGTACAGATACGCAGTATTTT; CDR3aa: CASSVDARGTDTQYF
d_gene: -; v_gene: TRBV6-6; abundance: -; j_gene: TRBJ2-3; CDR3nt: TGTGCCAGCAGGGGCACCAGCACAGATACGCAGTATTTT; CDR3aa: CASRGTSTDTQYF
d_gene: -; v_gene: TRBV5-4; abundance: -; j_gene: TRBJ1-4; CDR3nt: TGTGCCAGCAGCCGGACCTCGACAGAAAGAAATGAAAAACTGTTTTTT; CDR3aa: CASSRTSTERNEKLFF
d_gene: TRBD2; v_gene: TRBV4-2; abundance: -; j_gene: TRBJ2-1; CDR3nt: TGTGCCAGCAGGGAAGCGGGAGGGAGGGATGAGCAGTTCTTC; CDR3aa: CASREAGGRDEQFF
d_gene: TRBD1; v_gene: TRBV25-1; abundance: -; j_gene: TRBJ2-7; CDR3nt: TGTGCCAGCAGTGAACCCGGGACAGGGGGCTACGAGCAGTACTTC; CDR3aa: CASSEPGTGGYEQYF
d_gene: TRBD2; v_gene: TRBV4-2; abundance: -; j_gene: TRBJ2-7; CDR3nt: TGTGCCAGCAGCCAAGTGGGGACTAGCTACGAGCAGTACTTC; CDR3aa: CASSQVGTSYEQYF
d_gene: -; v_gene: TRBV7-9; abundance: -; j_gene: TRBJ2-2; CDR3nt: TGTGCCAGTACGGACAGCCTTAACACCGGGGAGCTGTTTTTT; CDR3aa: CASTDSLNTGELFF
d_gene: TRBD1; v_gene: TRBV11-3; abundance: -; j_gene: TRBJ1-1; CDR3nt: TGTGCCAGCAGCTTATTCACGGGACAGGGGGCTGAAGCTTTCTTT; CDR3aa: CASSLFTGQGAEAFF
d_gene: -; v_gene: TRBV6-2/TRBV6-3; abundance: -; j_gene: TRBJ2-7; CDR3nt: TGTGCCAGCACCCCCCACCCCCGGGGAAGCTACGAGCAGTACTTC; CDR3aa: CASTPHPRGSYEQYF
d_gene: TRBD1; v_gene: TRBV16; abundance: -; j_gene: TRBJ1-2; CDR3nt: TGTGCCAGCAGCCAATTCCCAACTGACAGGGGTTATGGCTACACCTTC; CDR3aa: CASSQFPTDRGYGYTF
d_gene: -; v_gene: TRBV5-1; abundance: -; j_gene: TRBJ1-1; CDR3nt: TGCGCCAGCAGCTTGGGGACAGAAGGGACTGAAGCTTTCTTT; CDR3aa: CASSLGTEGTEAFF
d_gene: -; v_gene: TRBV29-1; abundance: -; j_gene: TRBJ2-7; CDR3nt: TGCAGCGTCCGGGTCTTAGGGGGGCAGTACTTC; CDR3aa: CSVRVLGGQYF
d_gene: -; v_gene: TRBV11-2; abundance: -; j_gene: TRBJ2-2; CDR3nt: TGTGCCAGCAGCTTATTACGTATAGACAGAATGAACACCGGGGAGCTGTTTTTT; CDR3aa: CASSLLRIDRMNTGELFF
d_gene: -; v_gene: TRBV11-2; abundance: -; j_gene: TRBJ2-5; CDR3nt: TGTGCCAGCAGCCCTAGCGTGCAGCCCCAAGAGACCCAGTACTTC; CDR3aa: CASSPSVQPQETQYF
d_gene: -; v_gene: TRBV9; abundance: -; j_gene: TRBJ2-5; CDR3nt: TGTGCCAGCAGCGTACGGGTACAAGAGACCCAGTACTTC; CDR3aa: CASSVRVQETQYF
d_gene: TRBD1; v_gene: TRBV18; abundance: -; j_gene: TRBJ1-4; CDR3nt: TGTGCCAGCTCACCACCGGGACAGGCTAATGAAAAACTGTTTTTT; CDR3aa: CASSPPGQANEKLFF
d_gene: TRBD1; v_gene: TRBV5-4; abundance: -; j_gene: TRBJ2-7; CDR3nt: TGTGCCAGCAGCCCGGGACAGGATTTCTACGAGCAGTACTTC; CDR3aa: CASSPGQDFYEQYF
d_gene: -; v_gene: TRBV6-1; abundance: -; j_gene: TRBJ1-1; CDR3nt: TGTGCCAGCAGTGAAGCCAGGGGTCCGAACACTGAAGCTTTCTTT; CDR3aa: CASSEARGPNTEAFF
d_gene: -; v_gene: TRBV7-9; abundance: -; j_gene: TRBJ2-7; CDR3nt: TGTGCCAGCAGCCACTTGCAGGAGGCTACTAACGAGCAGTACTTC; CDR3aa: CASSHLQEATNEQYF
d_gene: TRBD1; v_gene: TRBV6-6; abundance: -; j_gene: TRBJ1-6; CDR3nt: TGTGCCAGCAACCTGCGACAGGGCTTGACACCCCTCCACTTT; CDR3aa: CASNLRQGLTPLHF
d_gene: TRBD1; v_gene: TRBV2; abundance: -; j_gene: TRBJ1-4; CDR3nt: TGTGCCAGCAGTCAAGGTCCGGGACAGTTTGAAAAACTGTTTTTT; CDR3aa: CASSQGPGQFEKLFF
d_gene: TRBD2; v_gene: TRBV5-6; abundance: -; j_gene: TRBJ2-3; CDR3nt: TGTGCCAGCAGCAGCGGGGGGGCAGATACGCAGTATTTT; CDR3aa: CASSSGGADTQYF
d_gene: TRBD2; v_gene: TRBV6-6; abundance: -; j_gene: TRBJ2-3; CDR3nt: TGTGCCAGCAGTTACCCTAGCGGTCCCCGGGGGGATACGCAGTATTTT; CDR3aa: CASSYPSGPRGDTQYF
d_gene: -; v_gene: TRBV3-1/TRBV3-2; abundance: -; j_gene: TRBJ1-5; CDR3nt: TGTGCCAGCAGCGGCTCGACGGCGGAGCAGCCCCAGCATTTT; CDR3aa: CASSGSTAEQPQHF
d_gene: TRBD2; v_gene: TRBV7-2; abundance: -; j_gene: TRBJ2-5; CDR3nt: TGTGCCAGCAAGCCCGGGAGGCTTCAAGAGACCCAGTACTTC; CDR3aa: CASKPGRLQETQYF
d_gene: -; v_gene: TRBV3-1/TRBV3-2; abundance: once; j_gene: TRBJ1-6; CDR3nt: TGTGCCAGCAGCCAAGATCGTCTCTTTTCACCCCTCCACTTT; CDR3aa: CASSQDRLFSPLHF
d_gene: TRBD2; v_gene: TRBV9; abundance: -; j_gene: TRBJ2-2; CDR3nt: TGTGCCAGCAGCGTAGTGAGCGGGGGGGCCACCGGGGAGCTGTTTTTT; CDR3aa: CASSVVSGGATGELFF
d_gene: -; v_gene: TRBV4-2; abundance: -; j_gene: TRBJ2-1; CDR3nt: TGTGCCAGCAGCCAAGGACAGACCTACAATGAGCAGTTCTTC; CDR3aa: CASSQGQTYNEQFF
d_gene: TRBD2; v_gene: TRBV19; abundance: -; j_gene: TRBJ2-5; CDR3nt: TGTGCCAGTAGTTCTCGGGGACTAGCGGCGGAGACCCAGTACTTC; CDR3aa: CASSSRGLAAETQYF
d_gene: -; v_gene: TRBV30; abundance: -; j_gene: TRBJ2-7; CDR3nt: TGTGCCTGGACCCAGGGATTTTCCTACGAGCAGTACTTC; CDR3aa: CAWTQGFSYEQYF
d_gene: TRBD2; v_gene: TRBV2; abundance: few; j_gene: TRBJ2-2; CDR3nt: TGTGCCAGCGTTAGAACTAGCGGGGGCCCGGGCACCGGGGAGCTGTTTTTT; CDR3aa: CASVRTSGGPGTGELFF
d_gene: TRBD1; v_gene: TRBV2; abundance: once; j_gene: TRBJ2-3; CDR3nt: TGTGCCAGCAGAGACAGGGGCGGAGGAGATACGCAGTATTTT; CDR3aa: CASRDRGGGDTQYF